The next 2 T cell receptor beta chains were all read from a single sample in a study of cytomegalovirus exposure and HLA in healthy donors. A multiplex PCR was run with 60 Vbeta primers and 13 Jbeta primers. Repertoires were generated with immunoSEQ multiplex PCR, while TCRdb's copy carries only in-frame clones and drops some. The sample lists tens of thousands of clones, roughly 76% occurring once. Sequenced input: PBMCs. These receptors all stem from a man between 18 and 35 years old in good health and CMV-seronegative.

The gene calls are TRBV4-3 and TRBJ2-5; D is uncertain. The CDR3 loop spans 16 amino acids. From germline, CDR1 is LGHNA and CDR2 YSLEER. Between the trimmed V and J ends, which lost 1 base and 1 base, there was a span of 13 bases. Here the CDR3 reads CASSQGAMRTQETQYF. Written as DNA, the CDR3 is TGCGCCAGCAGCCAAGGGGCTATGCGCACCCAAGAGACCCAGTACTTC.

CDR3: CASSDSDRVLQSPLARPFYEQYF. In nucleotides, the CDR3 is TGTGCCAGCAGTGACTCGGACAGGGTTCTCCAAAGCCCTCTGGCGCGGCCTTTCTACGAGCAGTACTTC. The chain couples TRBV6-4 to TRBJ2-7; 8 bases are a match to TRBD1. J lost 3 bases, V lost 0 bases, and 28 bases had no gene match. Looked up from germline, CDR1 is MRHNA and CDR2 is SNTAGT. The CDR3 length is 23 residues.